The source of this T cell receptor (beta chain) is a study of cytomegalovirus exposure and HLA in healthy donors. Study observations and caveats: It is likely that the observed cluster of highly shared sequence variants was a sequencing artifact. Fewer than 20,000 TCR beta sequences were associated with HLA alleles at 0.05 false discovery rate in a later analysis. Most TCR sequences proved rare, with some public TCRs found in many donors.

The CDR3 runs 15 residues. The ends were cut back, 5 bases at V and 2 bases at J, with 13 bases in the middle. Germline values: CDR1 SGHTA, CDR2 FQGTGA. This clone was observed once. Its antigen is not identified. The PCR had 60 Vbeta and 13 Jbeta primers. Per the authors' pipeline: An analysis performed later counted about 80 million unique TCR beta chains (roughly 11 million of them shared). Sequencing used immunoSEQ multiplex PCR; TCRdb keeps in-frame clones, though not all of them. From that table come the V and J calls and clone size; the DNA was used to work out D and trimming. The sample lists under 100,000 clones; 65% to 90% were seen once.

The TCR was taken from a woman between 65 and 79 years old in good health and CMV-seropositive. The genes are TRBV7-3 and TRBJ2-1; D gene unclear. The sequenced sample was PBMCs. CDR3 amino acids: CASSPPSVAYNEQFF. CDR3 DNA: TGTGCCAGCAGCCCCCCCAGCGTAGCCTACAATGAGCAGTTCTTC.